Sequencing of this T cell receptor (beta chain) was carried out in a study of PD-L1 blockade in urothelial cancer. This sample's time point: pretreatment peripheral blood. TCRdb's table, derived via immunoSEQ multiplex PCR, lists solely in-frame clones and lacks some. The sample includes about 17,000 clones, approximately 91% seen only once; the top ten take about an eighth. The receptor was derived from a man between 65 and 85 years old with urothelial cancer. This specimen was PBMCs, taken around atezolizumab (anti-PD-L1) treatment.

DNA for the CDR3: TGTGCCAGCAGCGTAGAGTCGGGAGATACGCAGTATTTT. This gives the protein CASSVESGDTQYF. V and J are TRBV9 and TRBJ2-3; no firm D call. CDR3 length: 13 amino acids. The V gene's germline CDR1 is SGDLS and CDR2 YYNGEE. Trimming pared 0 bases from V and 5 bases from J, leaving 7 bases between.